The entry below describes one TCR beta chain. This clonotype occurred many times. The clone's antigen remains unknown. Base-call qualities are not available, and no considerably larger clone is one nucleotide away. Read against the paper, the sample's time point label means: newly diagnosed GD, antithyroid drugs for less than 3 months. For both TCR sequencing and RNA sequencing, RNA was extracted from PBMCs using TRIzol. The diagnosis of Graves' disease was made according to American Thyroid Association guidelines. Recruitment of patients was carried out at an endocrinology department in Xi'an, China. From each patient, about 9 milliliters of peripheral blood was collected into an EDTA anticoagulant tube. PBMCs were isolated by Ficoll Paque Plus density gradient separation without further T cell sorting. An Agilent 2100 Bioanalyzer and agarose gel were used to check RNA quality, and a NanoDrop 2000 was used to measure RNA concentration.

V loses 3 bases at its end and J loses 2 bases; junction bases beyond the gene matches: 7. Taken from the germline V gene, the CDR1 and CDR2 loops are KGHDR and SFDVKD. From the cysteine up to the phenylalanine, the CDR3 has a length of 17 residues. Only the CDR3 DNA stays, 51 bases, in frame from base 1. This entry is derived from a study of regulatory T cells in long-lasting Graves disease (dated by TCRdb to the early 2020s). For context, the study as a whole: In the newly diagnosed Graves' disease group, patients had been taking antithyroid drugs for less than 3 months. Patients with persistent Graves' disease were compared with patients with newly diagnosed Graves' disease using TCR sequencing and RNA sequencing of peripheral blood. The study was conducted in China and was registered as a clinical trial. A total of about 33 samples were covered by TCR sequencing, comprising around 13 persistent and around 20 newly diagnosed Graves' disease patients.

The library was produced with multiplex PCR. The run used an Illumina HiSeq 4000. TCR beta libraries were built with iRepertoire HTBI primers and Arm-PCR amplification of CDR3 regions. Before sequencing, the PCR products went through gel purification. The paper's processing steps were these. A total of roughly 67 TRBV and under 15 TRBJ segments were identified across samples and were used for gene usage analysis of CDR3 amino acid clonotypes. Filtered high-quality paired reads were merged into contigs using COPE and FqMerger. BLAST was used to align contigs to IMGT TRBV, TRBD and TRBJ reference genes, with CDR3 defined following IMGT. Any clonotype with a frequency above 0.1% was classified as a highly expanded clone. Shannon entropy served as the measure of repertoire diversity, while the Gini coefficient captured V-J evenness. A clonotype found in more than one individual was treated as public. TCRdb reprocessed the public reads (quality trimming at Q25 with fastp, clone calling with MiXCR) and kept in-frame beta chains. Rows with a matching CDR3 protein are joined into one entry that keeps the most common DNA and genes. The V and J calls were not made by the authors but by TCRdb's processing. This sample is represented by 250,000 or so distinct CDR3 sequences; 20% to 25% of them were singletons. The ten largest make up approximately 15% of the sample.

Overall results and qualifications from the work: Compared with newly diagnosed patients, patients with persistent Graves' disease had lower TCR Shannon entropy and fewer highly expanded clones, which suggests clonal expansion. The authors acknowledged the small sample size as a limitation that may reduce accuracy. Preferential use of TRBV28, TRBJ1-2 and TRBJ2-5 was observed in persistent disease, whereas TRBV20-1 and TRBJ2-1 were favored in newly diagnosed disease. Only peripheral blood was studied, because thyroid tissue, the primary lesion, was inaccessible. Sequencing and analysis were limited to the TCR beta chain. A larger number of public clonotypes was shared among persistent patients (under 3,000) than among newly diagnosed patients (roughly 1,000).

The chain is assembled from TRBV24-1 and TRBJ2-1; 9 junctional bases match TRBD2. The receptor was isolated from a female donor with Graves disease. Sequenced here: peripheral blood mononuclear cells (PBMCs), sampled at new diagnosis, from a patient treated with antithyroid drugs. The CDR3 has the sequence CATSDPLAGVTYNEQFF. The bases read TGTGCCACCAGTGATCCGTTAGCGGGAGTCACCTACAATGAGCAGTTCTTC.